Listed below are T cell receptor beta chains from one sample, sequenced in a study of cytomegalovirus exposure and HLA in healthy donors. Some clones are missing from TCRdb's copy, which holds only in-frame ones; the method was immunoSEQ multiplex PCR. The sample consists of over 150,000 clones, 70% to 80% of them appearing once. The sequencing sample was made of PBMCs. These TCRs come from a man aged 30 to 45 in good health and CMV-seropositive. Both conserved end residues are trimmed from each CDR3.

v_call: TRBV12-5; j_call: TRBJ2-3; cdr3_aa: ASGYSSGGALGQY
v_call: TRBV7-8; j_call: TRBJ1-4; cdr3_aa: ASSSSRDRAGEKLF
v_call: TRBV28; j_call: TRBJ2-7; cdr3_aa: ASSLTGLGQY
v_call: TRBV6-1; j_call: TRBJ1-3; cdr3_aa: ASRADNSGNTIY
v_call: TRBV5-1; j_call: TRBJ1-4; cdr3_aa: ASSGTGAFREKLF
v_call: TRBV7-9; j_call: TRBJ2-3; cdr3_aa: ASSLAPLVEDTQY
v_call: TRBV5-1; j_call: TRBJ1-2; cdr3_aa: ASRETEMNYGYT
v_call: TRBV7-2; j_call: TRBJ2-7; cdr3_aa: ASSFPGNEQY
v_call: TRBV18; j_call: TRBJ1-1; cdr3_aa: ASSPLAQGAGAF
v_call: TRBV27; j_call: TRBJ1-5; cdr3_aa: ASSLRDSNQPQH
v_call: TRBV5-1; j_call: TRBJ2-2; cdr3_aa: GSGTSDSGELF
v_call: TRBV6-6; j_call: TRBJ2-5; cdr3_aa: ASRTSGTQETQY
v_call: TRBV28; j_call: TRBJ1-5; cdr3_aa: ASSREGQGYQPQH
v_call: TRBV7-9; j_call: TRBJ2-2; cdr3_aa: ASSLQTSAGELF
v_call: TRBV19; j_call: TRBJ1-4; cdr3_aa: ASRLGTGLEKLF
v_call: TRBV7-8; j_call: TRBJ2-3; cdr3_aa: ASSPGVSTDTQY
v_call: TRBV5-1; j_call: TRBJ1-2; cdr3_aa: ASSLVGRGDYGYT
v_call: TRBV19; j_call: TRBJ2-2; cdr3_aa: ASSIEGAGLNTGELF
v_call: TRBV7-6; j_call: TRBJ2-5; cdr3_aa: ASTSEETQY
v_call: TRBV2; j_call: TRBJ2-7; cdr3_aa: ASKEERAISYEQY
v_call: TRBV5-4; j_call: TRBJ2-2; cdr3_aa: ASSQGPGQGSLSNTGELF
v_call: TRBV7-3; j_call: TRBJ2-1; cdr3_aa: ASSFQASGGEEQF
v_call: TRBV27; j_call: TRBJ2-1; cdr3_aa: ASSHGLAEGVEQF
v_call: TRBV7-3; j_call: TRBJ1-6; cdr3_aa: ASSQSGGESPLH
v_call: TRBV5-1; j_call: TRBJ1-1; cdr3_aa: ASSLGPGGNTEAF
v_call: TRBV25-1; j_call: TRBJ2-7; cdr3_aa: ASHTQGSYEQY
v_call: TRBV19; j_call: TRBJ1-1; cdr3_aa: ASTHRDTGEAF
v_call: TRBV28; j_call: TRBJ2-3; cdr3_aa: ASSFATSEITDTQY
v_call: TRBV5-1; j_call: TRBJ1-1; cdr3_aa: ASSLDREFMNTEAF
v_call: TRBV27; j_call: TRBJ2-3; cdr3_aa: ASSASFDTQY
v_call: TRBV19; j_call: TRBJ1-6; cdr3_aa: ASSEGVRDSPLH
v_call: TRBV5-1; j_call: TRBJ1-1; cdr3_aa: ASSPGGLDPEAF
v_call: TRBV4-1; j_call: TRBJ2-4; cdr3_aa: ASSQVDRVSDIQY
v_call: TRBV30; j_call: TRBJ1-2; cdr3_aa: AWSVRAGSYGYT
v_call: TRBV5-1; j_call: TRBJ2-5; cdr3_aa: ASSQGTGEQETQY
v_call: TRBV28; j_call: TRBJ2-7; cdr3_aa: ASRQGREQY
v_call: TRBV4-3; j_call: TRBJ1-5; cdr3_aa: ASSSQSNQPQH
v_call: TRBV6-5; j_call: TRBJ2-5; cdr3_aa: ASWDRGSETQY
v_call: TRBV6-1; j_call: TRBJ2-1; cdr3_aa: ASKLRDRANEQF
v_call: TRBV27; j_call: TRBJ2-3; cdr3_aa: ASSLEGADTDTQY
v_call: TRBV5-1; j_call: TRBJ1-2; cdr3_aa: ASSLALGTGNYGYT
v_call: TRBV6-6; j_call: TRBJ2-3; cdr3_aa: ASSMRGGPDTQY
v_call: TRBV7-2; j_call: TRBJ2-3; cdr3_aa: ASSLGASTDTQY
v_call: TRBV7-9; j_call: TRBJ2-3; cdr3_aa: ASSLRSGIADTQY
v_call: TRBV25-1; j_call: TRBJ1-4; cdr3_aa: ASSDRATNEKLF
v_call: TRBV5-6; j_call: TRBJ1-2; cdr3_aa: ASSYRDPYGYT
v_call: TRBV5-1; j_call: TRBJ1-6; cdr3_aa: ASSFGREEMTLH
v_call: TRBV10-1; j_call: TRBJ1-2; cdr3_aa: ASSIAYYYGYT
v_call: TRBV18; j_call: TRBJ2-1; cdr3_aa: ASAGLNSYNEQF
v_call: TRBV6-1; j_call: TRBJ1-5; cdr3_aa: ASRGTGALNQPQH
v_call: TRBV10-3; j_call: TRBJ1-5; cdr3_aa: AISEGDNQPQH
v_call: TRBV11-2; j_call: TRBJ1-4; cdr3_aa: ASSRPGFNEKLF
v_call: TRBV30; j_call: TRBJ2-2; cdr3_aa: AWSGGVGTGELF
v_call: TRBV27; j_call: TRBJ2-7; cdr3_aa: ASSKDRGVIYEQY
v_call: TRBV28; j_call: TRBJ2-3; cdr3_aa: ASSLSAGQGAFTDTQY
v_call: TRBV28; j_call: TRBJ1-3; cdr3_aa: ASSLEDRNTIY
v_call: TRBV29-1; j_call: TRBJ1-4; cdr3_aa: SVVTGRGEKLF